This T cell receptor (beta chain) was obtained from a study of T cell clones after liver transplantation. At the level of the study: Samples came from ITN030ST, which attempted immunosuppression withdrawal within 2 years of liver transplantation. TCRbeta sequencing after a pre-transplant mixed lymphocyte reaction identified graft-donor-reactive clones, later tracked in post-transplant blood.

Produced via immunoSEQ multiplex PCR; TCRdb's table is partial and in-frame only. The sample shows over 50,000 clones, less than 85% of them seen only once. General study results and limits: Small, mixed patient groups and varying post-transplant times limit these conclusions.

About this clone itself: Its antigen is not identified.

The CDR3 has 16 residues. Germline CDR1 reads MNHEY; CDR2 reads SMNVEV (reference sequence). With 7 bases clipped from V and 1 base from J, the junction kept 9 bases outside the gene matches. CD3+CD4+ and CD3+CD8+ cells were FACS-sorted from thawed unstimulated PBMCs. The gene calls are TRBV27 and TRBJ1-5; 8 nucleotides agree with TRBD1. Sequencing was performed on CD4+ T cells from blood, taken before liver transplant. The clonotype originates from a human donor who received a liver transplant. The DNA for the CDR3 is TGTGCCAGCAAACTGACAGGGGCTTGGAGCAATCAGCCCCAGCATTTT. Amino acid sequence: CASKLTGAWSNQPQHF.